The text below deals with one T cell receptor beta chain. One end of the junction does not line up with germline, which may come from a read error. The time point here: longitudinal time-point 1 (baseline). The unsorted libraries originated from 2 million PBMCs kept at -80 C. The CDR3 is made up of 13 amino acids. The germline V gene encodes CDR1 SGHRS and CDR2 YFSETQ. The cDNA was synthesized by means of template-switch 5'RACE, which was carried out with 10-nucleotide random UMIs. MiXCR was run by TCRdb on the 5' RACE reads, yielding one entry per CDR3 protein. The sample includes about 50,000 distinct CDR3 sequences, 9% to 10% of them seen just once. This sample was taken from a study of neurological immune-mediated disorders.

The chain is built from TRBV5-1 and TRBJ2-7; D may correspond to TRBD1 or TRBD2 (5 bases each). The sequenced sample was PBMCs. The sequence was collected from a woman aged 40 to 50 in good health. CDR3 in DNA: TGCGCCAGCAGCTCCCCCGGGACCTGCGAGCAGTACTTT. Translation: CASSSPGTCEQYF.